The present entry profiles one TCR beta chain with its context. The antigen remains undetermined. The source of the sample is a study of CD8+ T cells in alopecia areata. Germline assignment: CDR1 KGHSH and CDR2 LQKENI. This CDR3 contains 12 residues. V was cut by 1 base and J by 6 bases, with 7 bases left in between. Sorting of PBMCs yielded the CD4+ and CD8+ T cells. Extraction of RNA preceded its reverse transcription into cDNA, which served as the sequencing template. The data were produced by immunoSEQ multiplex PCR, yet TCRdb's version contains in-frame clones alone and is incomplete. The sample carries 150,000 or so clones, 50% to 60% recorded once. Study-level results: Shared TCR sequences were less clear between patients than in mice, possibly partly from HLA diversity. The study also sequences resident alphabeta T cells of normal skin in scalp samples. It was lesional scalp, especially alopecia totalis/universalis, that showed higher clonality than normal scalp.

Sequences were obtained from CD4+ T cells sorted from blood. The receptor was derived from a human donor in good health. The chain uses TRBV18 and TRBJ2-7; D gene uncertain. The CDR3, as DNA: TGTGCCAGCTCACCACAAGGTACCGAGCAGTACTTC. It codes for CASSPQGTEQYF.